These 27 T cell receptor beta chains came from one sample sequenced in a study of technical replicates of blood from a few donors. The data were produced by immunoSEQ multiplex PCR, yet TCRdb's version contains in-frame clones alone and is incomplete. This sample yields 9,500 to 15,000 clones, of which roughly three quarters are seen a single time; 13% to 15% belongs to the top ten. Sequencing input: PBMCs. Receptors originate from a human donor in good health.

This clone was seen only once. V is TRBV30 and J is TRBJ1-2, with 11 bases lining up with TRBD1. V was clipped by 5 bases and J by 8 bases; unmatched bases: 10. CDR3 size: 14 residues. Germline V gene data show CDR1 as GTSNPN and CDR2 as SVGIG (reference sequence). CDR3 nucleotide sequence: TGTGCCTGGTGGAGGGGACAGGGGGGATACGGCTACACCTTC. It specifies CAWWRGQGGYGYTF.

The CDR3 loop reads CASSEFRGSAYEQYF. The CDR3 nucleotides read TGTGCCAGCAGTGAATTTCGGGGTTCCGCCTACGAGCAGTACTTC. The gene calls are TRBV6-1 and TRBJ2-7, with D tentatively TRBD2 (5 bases). V was shortened by 2 bases and J by 2 bases, with 13 bases between the two germline ends. The CDR3 length is 15 residues. Germline V lookup: CDR1 MNHNS, CDR2 SASEGT.

The chain links TRBV11-1 to TRBJ2-1; 15 nucleotides agree with TRBD2. J lost 9 bases, V lost 5 bases, and 8 bases had no gene match. This CDR3 is 16 amino acids long. Per the germline V gene, CDR1 is SGHAT and CDR2 is FQDESV (reference sequence). Written as DNA, the CDR3 is TGTGCCAGCAGCCCTGGACTAGCGGGAGGGCATAGTGAGCAGTTCTTC. As protein: CASSPGLAGGHSEQFF.

The rearrangement links TRBV27 to TRBJ2-2, with 9 nucleotides matching TRBD1. From germline, CDR1 is MNHEY and CDR2 SMNVEV (reference sequence). V lost 1 base and J lost 4; bases outside the gene matches: 4. CDR3 length: 16 amino acids. The CDR3 protein is CASSLLDRGFTGELFF. The DNA for the CDR3 is TGTGCCAGCAGTTTATTGGACAGGGGATTCACCGGGGAGCTGTTTTTT.

The V call is TRBV10-2, the J call TRBJ1-1; TRBD1 matches at 10 bases. Germline loops: CDR1 WSHSY, CDR2 SAAADI. The CDR3 extends over 15 amino acids. The V segment lost 3 bases and the J segment 5 bases; nucleotides outside the gene matches: 6. This chain's CDR3 is CASSDLWTGGTEAFF. The CDR3 nucleotides are TGCGCCAGCAGTGACCTATGGACAGGGGGGACTGAAGCTTTCTTT.

V usage is TRBV6-6 and J usage is TRBJ2-2, with 7 bases identical to TRBD1. With V trimmed by 2 bases and J by 4 bases, 4 bases remained unmatched. The V gene's germline CDR1 is MNHNY and CDR2 SVGAGI (reference sequence). The CDR3 totals 15 residues. The DNA for the CDR3 is TGTGCCAGCAGTTACGGCCCAGGGGGCACCGGGGAGCTGTTTTTT. Its translation: CASSYGPGGTGELFF.

This chain links TRBV25-1 with TRBJ1-3; D unresolved. The germline V and J ends were trimmed by 2 bases and 0 bases, with 14 bases remaining between them. This CDR3 region has 17 residues. The germline V gene encodes CDR1 MGHDK and CDR2 SYGVNS. CDR3 amino acids: CASSEIKHSYSGNTIYF. CDR3 DNA sequence: TGTGCCAGCAGTGAAATAAAGCACAGCTACTCTGGAAACACCATATATTTT.

The chain uses TRBV11-2 and TRBJ2-5; 10 bases are shared with TRBD2. The CDR3 runs 14 residues. With V trimmed by 4 bases and J by 4 bases, 3 bases remained unmatched. CDR1 is SGHAT, CDR2 FQNNGV, per germline. CDR3 amino acids: CASSSTSGLETQYF. The CDR3 bases are TGTGCCAGCAGCTCGACTAGCGGGCTAGAGACCCAGTACTTC.

The gene calls are TRBV4-1 and TRBJ1-2; TRBD1 matches 7 bases. V shed 3 bases, J shed 5 bases, and the junction held 12 bases outside the gene matches. CDR3 size: 16 residues. Looked up from germline, CDR1 is MGHRA and CDR2 is YSYEKL. The CDR3 DNA sequence: TGCGCCAGCAGCCAGGAAAAGACAGGGTCCCCATATGGCTACACCTTC. Translating it yields CASSQEKTGSPYGYTF.

This chain links TRBV5-1 with TRBJ1-2, with D hard to call. Trimming stripped 1 base from V and 5 bases from J, with 15 bases between. The CDR3 is made up of 15 amino acids. The germline V gene encodes CDR1 SGHRS and CDR2 YFSETQ. CDR3 region: CASSLWAGGIYGYTF. In nucleotides, the CDR3 is TGCGCCAGCAGCTTGTGGGCAGGTGGAATATATGGCTACACCTTC.

The chain couples TRBV29-1 to TRBJ1-4, with TRBD1 matching over 7 bases. This CDR3 region has 13 residues. The V and J ends lost 7 bases and 3 bases, in that order; junction bases with no gene match: 5. Germline CDR1 is SQVTM and CDR2 is ANQGSEA. In DNA form, the CDR3 reads TGCAGCGCTGGGGACAGTTCTAATGAAAAACTGTTTTTT. It codes for CSAGDSSNEKLFF.

This clone was found a few times. The V and J genes are TRBV5-4 and TRBJ1-1, with D maybe TRBD1 (5 bases). V was pared by 4 bases and J by 3 bases, with 16 bases between. This CDR3 contains 15 residues. From germline, CDR1 is SGHNT and CDR2 YYREEE (reference sequence). CDR3 coding DNA: TGTGCCAGCAGCCGGTGGGAGGGGCTGGACACTGAAGCTTTCTTT. This translates into CASSRWEGLDTEAFF.

This clone was seen once. The rearrangement links TRBV15 to TRBJ2-7; no clear D gene. The ends were cut back, 0 bases at V and 3 bases at J, with 6 bases in the middle. CDR3 length: 13 residues. Germline V gene sequence: CDR1 LNHNV, CDR2 YYDKDF (reference sequence). CDR3 sequence (DNA): TGTGCCACCAGCAGAGATCTCCGCTACGAGCAGTACTTC. Protein: CATSRDLRYEQYF.

The chain recombines TRBV6-1 with TRBJ2-7; TRBD2 matches at 11 bases. Germline values: CDR1 MNHNS, CDR2 SASEGT. After removal of 1 base from V and 1 base from J, the junction contained 0 bases not matched to a gene. This CDR3 contains 15 residues. The CDR3 nucleotides read TGTGCCAGCAGTGAAGGACTAGCGGGATCCTACGAGCAGTACTTC. Protein product: CASSEGLAGSYEQYF.

V gene TRBV28 combines with J gene TRBJ1-5; a possible D gene is TRBD1 (6 bases). Trimming removed 5 bases at V and 4 bases at J, with 9 bases between. CDR3 length equals 13 residues. Germline CDR1 is MDHEN and CDR2 is SYDVKM. The CDR3 reads CASSPTGNQPQHF. CDR3 DNA sequence: TGTGCCAGCAGTCCTACAGGGAATCAGCCCCAGCATTTT.

This chain uses TRBV29-1 with TRBJ1-4, with TRBD1 matching over 7 bases. V lost 6 bases and J lost 4; bases outside the gene matches: 5. Germline V gives CDR1 SQVTM, CDR2 ANQGSEA. The CDR3 covers 13 residues. The CDR3 DNA follows: TGCAGCGTCGGAGGGGACAGTAATGAAAAACTGTTTTTT. It translates to CSVGGDSNEKLFF. The complete variable domain, with remaining parts taken from reference TRBV29-1 and TRBJ1-4, reads SAVISQKPSRDICQRGTSLTIQCQVDSQVTMMFWYRQQPGQSLTLIATANQGSEATYESGFVIDKFPISRPNLTFSTLTVSNMSPEDSSIYLCSVGGDSNEKLFFGSGTQLSVL.

The rearrangement links TRBV6-1 to TRBJ1-5; tentatively, D is TRBD1 (5 bases). Per the germline V gene, CDR1 is MNHNS and CDR2 is SASEGT. The CDR3 length is 16 residues. V was pared by 3 bases and J by 0 bases, with 12 bases between. CDR3 DNA: TGTGCCAGCAGTGATCTGGGAGGGGATAGCAATCAGCCCCAGCATTTT. Its translation is CASSDLGGDSNQPQHF.

The chain combines TRBV13 with TRBJ2-1, with 9 nucleotides matching TRBD2. CDR3 length equals 15 residues. Germline V gene data show CDR1 as PRHDT and CDR2 as FYEKMQ (reference sequence). Trimming at V came to 3 bases and at J to 6 bases, leaving 6 bases not matched to a gene. The CDR3 DNA sequence: TGTGCCAGCAGCTTTCTACCGGGACTAGCCAATGAGCAGTTCTTC. This translates into CASSFLPGLANEQFF.

The chain carries TRBV6-5 and TRBJ2-5; TRBD2 agrees at 9 bases. This CDR3 region has 15 residues. CDR1 is MNHEY and CDR2 is SVGAGI in the germline V gene. The V gene end was trimmed by 4 bases and the J gene end by 7 bases; junction bases not matched to a gene: 10. The CDR3 coding sequence is TGTGCCAGCAGTTCCCAGGGACTAGCTGTGGGGACCCAGTACTTC. This codes for CASSSQGLAVGTQYF.

The rearrangement uses TRBV7-7 and TRBJ2-5, with 8 bases lining up with TRBD2. The V gene end was trimmed by 5 bases and the J gene end by 3 bases; junction bases not matched to a gene: 14. The CDR3 has 17 residues. Germline loops: CDR1 SSHAT, CDR2 FNYEAQ (reference sequence). DNA for the CDR3: TGTGCCAGCAGCCCGCGGGGGGCGGCAGGGACCAAAGAGACCCAGTACTTC. It encodes CASSPRGAAGTKETQYF. The full variable domain, completed using reference TRBV7-7 and TRBJ2-5, is GAGVSQSPRYKVTKRGQDVTLRCDPISSHATLYWYQQALGQGPEFLTYFNYEAQPDKSGLPSDRFSAERPEGSISTLTIQRTEQRDSAMYRCASSPRGAAGTKETQYFGPGTRLLVL.

CDR3 nucleotide sequence: TGCGCCAGCAGCAGGAGAGGACAGTGGATCGCATCCAGGTCTGGAAACACCATATATTTT. Protein: CASSRRGQWIASRSGNTIYF. The chain uses TRBV5-1 and TRBJ1-3, with D perhaps matching TRBD1 (6 bases). V lost 4 bases and J 1 base, leaving 27 bases between the germline ends. This CDR3 has 20 residues. Germline V CDR1 and CDR2: SGHRS, YFSETQ.

The CDR3 spells CASSLYRGGPIGAFF. CDR3 sequence (DNA): TGTGCCAGCAGTTTATACCGCGGGGGTCCAATAGGAGCTTTCTTT. The chain carries TRBV28 and TRBJ1-1; tentatively, D is TRBD1 (5 bases). In germline, CDR1 is MDHEN, CDR2 SYDVKM. V was cut by 1 base and J by 10 bases, with 19 bases left in between. The CDR3 spans 15 residues.

This chain joins TRBV19 and TRBJ1-4, with 9 bases that match TRBD1. This CDR3 is 16 amino acids long. The junction had 13 bases not matched to a gene; V was cut back by 6 bases and J by 8 bases. Germline V lookup: CDR1 LNHDA, CDR2 SQIVND (reference sequence). Here the CDR3 DNA reads TGTGCCAGTAGGCTCTCACCGGGACAGGGACAGGAAAAACTGTTTTTT. Translated: CASRLSPGQGQEKLFF.

This CDR3 is CSAPQNTDTQYF. CDR3 bases: TGCAGCGCTCCGCAGAACACCGATACGCAGTATTTT. The chain links TRBV29-1 to TRBJ2-3; unclear D gene. Trimming cost V 7 bases and J 6 bases, with 14 bases left between them. The CDR3 loop spans 12 amino acids. Germline lookup yields CDR1 SQVTM and CDR2 ANQGSEA.

Here the CDR3 reads CASSLGVNGGYQPQHF. The CDR3 DNA sequence: TGCGCCAGCAGCTTGGGTGTCAACGGGGGGTACCAGCCCCAGCATTTT. The rearrangement joins TRBV5-1 to TRBJ1-5, with TRBD1 as a possible D gene (5 bases). Germline-derived CDR1 and CDR2 are SGHRS and YFSETQ. The CDR3 runs 16 residues. Trimming removed 0 bases from V and 7 bases from J, with 17 bases in between.

V gene TRBV6-1 combines with J gene TRBJ2-5; TRBD2 agrees at 10 bases. This CDR3 is built from 16 residues. The germline CDR1 and CDR2 sequences are MNHNS and SASEGT. Losses at the gene ends were 0 bases for V and 5 bases for J; bases not matched to a gene: 6. CDR3 sequence: CASSEARTSGRETQYF. CDR3 in DNA: TGTGCCAGCAGTGAAGCTAGGACTAGCGGACGGGAGACCCAGTACTTC.

This clone was recorded only once. The V call is TRBV19, the J call TRBJ2-1; 9 nucleotides match TRBD2. Germline assignment: CDR1 LNHDA and CDR2 SQIVND (reference sequence). CDR3 length equals 14 residues. Losses at the gene ends were 4 bases for V and 7 bases for J; bases not matched to a gene: 5. For the CDR3, the DNA is TGTGCCAGTAGTACAAGCGGGAGGCAGAATGAGCAGTTCTTC. Translation: CASSTSGRQNEQFF.